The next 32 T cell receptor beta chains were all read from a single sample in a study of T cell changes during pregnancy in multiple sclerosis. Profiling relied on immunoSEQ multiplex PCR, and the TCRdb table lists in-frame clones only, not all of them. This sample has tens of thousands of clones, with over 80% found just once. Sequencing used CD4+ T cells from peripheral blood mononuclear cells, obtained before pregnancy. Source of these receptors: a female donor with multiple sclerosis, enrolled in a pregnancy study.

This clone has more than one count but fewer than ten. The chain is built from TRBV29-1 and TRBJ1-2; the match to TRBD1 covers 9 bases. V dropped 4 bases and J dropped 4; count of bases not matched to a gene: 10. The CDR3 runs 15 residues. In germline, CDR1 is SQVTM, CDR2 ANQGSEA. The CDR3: CSVGGGQGYSYGYTF. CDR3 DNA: TGCAGCGTTGGGGGGGGACAGGGCTACAGCTATGGCTACACCTTC.

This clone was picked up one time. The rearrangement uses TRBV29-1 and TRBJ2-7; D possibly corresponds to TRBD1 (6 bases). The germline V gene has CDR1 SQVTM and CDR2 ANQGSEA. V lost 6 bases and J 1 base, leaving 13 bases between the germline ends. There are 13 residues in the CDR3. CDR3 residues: CSVTGPISYEQYF. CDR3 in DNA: TGCAGCGTCACAGGGCCTATTTCCTACGAGCAGTACTTC.

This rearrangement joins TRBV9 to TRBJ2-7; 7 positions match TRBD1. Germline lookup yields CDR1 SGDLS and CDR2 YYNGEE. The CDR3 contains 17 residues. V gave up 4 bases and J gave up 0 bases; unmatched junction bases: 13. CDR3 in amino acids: CASSPRDRLTFSYEQYF. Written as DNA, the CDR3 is TGTGCCAGCAGCCCACGGGACAGACTTACCTTCTCCTACGAGCAGTACTTC.

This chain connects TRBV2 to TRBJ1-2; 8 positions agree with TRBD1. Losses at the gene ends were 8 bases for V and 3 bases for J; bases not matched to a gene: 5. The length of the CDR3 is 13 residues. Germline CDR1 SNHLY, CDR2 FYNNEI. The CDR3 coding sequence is TGTGCCAGCTCGGCAGGGGGCGACTATGGCTACACCTTC. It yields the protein CASSAGGDYGYTF. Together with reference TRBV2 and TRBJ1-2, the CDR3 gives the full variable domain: EPEVTQTPSHQVTQMGQEVILRCVPISNHLYFYWYRQILGQKVEFLVSFYNNEISEKSEIFDDQFSVERPDGSNFTLKIRSTKLEDSAMYFCASSAGGDYGYTFGSGTRLTVV.

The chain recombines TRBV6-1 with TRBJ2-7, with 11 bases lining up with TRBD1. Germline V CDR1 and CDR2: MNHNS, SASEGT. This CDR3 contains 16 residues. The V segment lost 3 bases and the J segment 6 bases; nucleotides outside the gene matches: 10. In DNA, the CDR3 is TGTGCCAGCAGTGATCGTAGGGGACAGGGGGTCTCCGAGCAGTACTTC. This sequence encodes CASSDRRGQGVSEQYF.

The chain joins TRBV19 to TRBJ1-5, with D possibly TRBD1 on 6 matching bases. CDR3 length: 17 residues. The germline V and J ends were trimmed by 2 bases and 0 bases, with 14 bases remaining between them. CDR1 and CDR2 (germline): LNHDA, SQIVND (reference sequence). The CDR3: CASSIKGRGGSNQPQHF. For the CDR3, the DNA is TGTGCCAGTAGTATAAAGGGCAGGGGTGGTAGCAATCAGCCCCAGCATTTT.

The CDR3 reads CAWSVKQDQPQHF. The CDR3 DNA sequence: TGTGCCTGGAGTGTAAAACAGGATCAGCCCCAGCATTTT. V is TRBV30 and J is TRBJ1-5; tentative D call: TRBD1 (5 bases). The CDR3 covers 13 residues. From germline, CDR1 is GTSNPN and CDR2 SVGIG (reference sequence). V lost 0 bases to trimming and J lost 5 bases, with 8 bases between them.

The CDR3 is CASSLGPGLEIYEQYF. In DNA, the CDR3 is TGCGCCAGCAGCTTGGGCCCGGGACTAGAAATCTACGAGCAGTACTTC. The chain couples TRBV5-1 to TRBJ2-7, with 8 bases that match TRBD2. From germline, CDR1 is SGHRS and CDR2 YFSETQ. V was clipped by 0 bases and J by 3 bases; unmatched bases: 8. The CDR3 runs to 16 residues.

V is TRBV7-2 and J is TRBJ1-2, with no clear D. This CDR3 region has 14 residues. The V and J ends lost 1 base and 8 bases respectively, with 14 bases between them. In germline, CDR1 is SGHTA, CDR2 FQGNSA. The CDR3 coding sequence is TGTGCCAGCAGCTTAGTGGTAGCGCCCACCGGCTACACCTTC. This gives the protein CASSLVVAPTGYTF.

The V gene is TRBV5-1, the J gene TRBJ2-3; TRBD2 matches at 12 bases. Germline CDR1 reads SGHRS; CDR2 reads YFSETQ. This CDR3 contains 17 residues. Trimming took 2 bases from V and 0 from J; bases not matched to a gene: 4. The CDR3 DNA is TGCGCCAGCAGCTTTAGGACTAGCGGGGCTAGCACAGATACGCAGTATTTT. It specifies CASSFRTSGASTDTQYF.

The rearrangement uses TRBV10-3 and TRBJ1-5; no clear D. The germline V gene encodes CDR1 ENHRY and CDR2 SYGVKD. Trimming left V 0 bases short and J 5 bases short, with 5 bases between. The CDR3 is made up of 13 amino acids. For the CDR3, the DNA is TGTGCCATCAGTGAGTCCGGGGATCAGCCCCAGCATTTT. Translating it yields CAISESGDQPQHF.

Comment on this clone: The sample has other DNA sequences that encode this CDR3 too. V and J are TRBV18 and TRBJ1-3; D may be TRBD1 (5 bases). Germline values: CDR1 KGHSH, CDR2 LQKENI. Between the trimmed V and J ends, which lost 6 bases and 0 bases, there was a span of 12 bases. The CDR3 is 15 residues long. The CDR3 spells CASSPRQFSGNTIYF. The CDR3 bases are TGTGCCAGCTCGCCTCGACAGTTCTCTGGAAACACCATATATTTT.

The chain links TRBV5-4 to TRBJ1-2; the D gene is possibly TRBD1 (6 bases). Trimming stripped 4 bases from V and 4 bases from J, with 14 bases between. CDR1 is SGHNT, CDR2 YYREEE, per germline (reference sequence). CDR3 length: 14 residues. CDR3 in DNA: TGTGCCAGCAGCGCGGACAGTAGCCCCTATGGCTACACCTTC. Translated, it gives CASSADSSPYGYTF. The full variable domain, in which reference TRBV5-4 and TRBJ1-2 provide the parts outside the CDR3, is ETGVTQSPTHLIKTRGQQVTLRCSSQSGHNTVSWYQQALGQGPQFIFQYYREEENGRGNFPPRFSGLQFPNYSSELNVNALELDDSALYLCASSADSSPYGYTFGSGTRLTVV.

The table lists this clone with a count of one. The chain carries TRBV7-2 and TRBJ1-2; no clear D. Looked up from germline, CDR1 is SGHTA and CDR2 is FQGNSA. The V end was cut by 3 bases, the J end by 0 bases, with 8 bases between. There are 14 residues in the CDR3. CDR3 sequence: CASSLRTPNYGYTF. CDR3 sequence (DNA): TGTGCCAGCAGCTTGAGAACTCCTAACTATGGCTACACCTTC.

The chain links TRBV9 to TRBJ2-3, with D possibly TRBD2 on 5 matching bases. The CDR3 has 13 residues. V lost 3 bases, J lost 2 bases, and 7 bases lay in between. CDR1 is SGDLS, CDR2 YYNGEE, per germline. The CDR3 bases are TGTGCCAGCAGCGCGGACTTCACAGATACGCAGTATTTT. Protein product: CASSADFTDTQYF.

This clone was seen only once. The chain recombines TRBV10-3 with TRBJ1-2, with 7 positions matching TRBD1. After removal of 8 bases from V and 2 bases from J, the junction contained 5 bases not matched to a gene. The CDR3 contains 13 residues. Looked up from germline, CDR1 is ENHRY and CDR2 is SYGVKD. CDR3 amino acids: CAIVQGTNYGYTF. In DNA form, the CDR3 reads TGTGCCATCGTACAGGGGACAAACTATGGCTACACCTTC.

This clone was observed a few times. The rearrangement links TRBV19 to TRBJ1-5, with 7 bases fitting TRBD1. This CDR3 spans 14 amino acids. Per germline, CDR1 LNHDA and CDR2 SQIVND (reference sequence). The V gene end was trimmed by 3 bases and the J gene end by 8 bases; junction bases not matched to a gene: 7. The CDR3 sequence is CASSMRQGFEPQHF. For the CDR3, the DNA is TGTGCCAGTAGTATGAGACAGGGTTTTGAGCCCCAGCATTTT.

The CDR3: CASSNPGQITGELFF. The CDR3 bases are TGTGCCAGTAGCAATCCCGGACAGATCACCGGGGAGCTGTTTTTT. V usage is TRBV19 and J usage is TRBJ2-2, with a weak D call TRBD1 (6 bases). CDR3 size: 15 residues. Germline V gene lookup returns CDR1 LNHDA and CDR2 SQIVND (reference sequence). The ends were cut back, 6 bases at V and 4 bases at J, with 15 bases in the middle.

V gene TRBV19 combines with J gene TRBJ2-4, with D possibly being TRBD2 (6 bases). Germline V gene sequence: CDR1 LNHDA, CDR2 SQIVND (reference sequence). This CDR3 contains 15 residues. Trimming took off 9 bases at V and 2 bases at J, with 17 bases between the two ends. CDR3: CASSLYGGTKNIQYF. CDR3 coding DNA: TGTGCCAGCTCCCTTTACGGGGGTACCAAAAACATTCAGTACTTC.

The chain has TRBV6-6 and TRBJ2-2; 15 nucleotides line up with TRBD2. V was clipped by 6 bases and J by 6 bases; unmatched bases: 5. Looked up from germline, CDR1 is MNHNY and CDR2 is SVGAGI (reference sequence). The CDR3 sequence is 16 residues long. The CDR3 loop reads CASSLGLAGGSGELFF. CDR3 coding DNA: TGTGCCAGCAGCCTAGGACTAGCGGGGGGGTCCGGGGAGCTGTTTTTT.

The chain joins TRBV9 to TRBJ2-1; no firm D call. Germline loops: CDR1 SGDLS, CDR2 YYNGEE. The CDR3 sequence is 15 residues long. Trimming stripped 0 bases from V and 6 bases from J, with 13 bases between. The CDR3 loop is CASSVGQTSFNEQFF. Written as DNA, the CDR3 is TGTGCCAGCAGCGTAGGCCAGACTTCTTTCAATGAGCAGTTCTTC.

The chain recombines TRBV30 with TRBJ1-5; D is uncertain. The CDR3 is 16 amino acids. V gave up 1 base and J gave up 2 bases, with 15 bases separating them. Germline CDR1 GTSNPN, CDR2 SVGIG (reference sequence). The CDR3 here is CAWSGWGVNGNQPQHF. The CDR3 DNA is TGTGCCTGGAGTGGTTGGGGAGTAAATGGCAATCAGCCCCAGCATTTT.

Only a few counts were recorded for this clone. CDR3 region: CASSLAAGDGNTIYF. CDR3 coding DNA: TGTGCCAGCAGCTTAGCGGCCGGGGATGGAAACACCATATATTTT. J is TRBJ1-3 and V is TRBV7-9; no reliable D call. The germline V gene has CDR1 SEHNR and CDR2 FQNEAQ (reference sequence). The V and J ends lost 0 bases and 3 bases respectively, with 9 bases between them. This CDR3 region has 15 residues.

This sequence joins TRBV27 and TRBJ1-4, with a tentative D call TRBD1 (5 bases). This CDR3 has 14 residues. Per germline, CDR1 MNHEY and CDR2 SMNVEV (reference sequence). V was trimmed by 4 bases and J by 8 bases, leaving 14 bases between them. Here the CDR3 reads CASSSYGAREKLFF. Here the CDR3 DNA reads TGTGCCAGCAGTTCCTATGGGGCGCGGGAAAAACTGTTTTTT.

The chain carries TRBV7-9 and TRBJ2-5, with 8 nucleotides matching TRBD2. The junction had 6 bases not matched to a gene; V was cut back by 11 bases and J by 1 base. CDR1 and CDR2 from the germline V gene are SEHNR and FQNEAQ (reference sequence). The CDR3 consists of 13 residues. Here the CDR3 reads CAGTRGGQETQYF. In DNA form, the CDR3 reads TGTGCCGGGACCCGGGGGGGCCAAGAGACCCAGTACTTC.

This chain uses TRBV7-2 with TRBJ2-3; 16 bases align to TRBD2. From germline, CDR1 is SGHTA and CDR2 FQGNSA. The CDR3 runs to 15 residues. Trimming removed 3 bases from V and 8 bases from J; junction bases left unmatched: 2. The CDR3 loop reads CASSLGLAGGPTQYF. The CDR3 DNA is TGTGCCAGCAGCTTGGGACTAGCGGGGGGGCCTACGCAGTATTTT.

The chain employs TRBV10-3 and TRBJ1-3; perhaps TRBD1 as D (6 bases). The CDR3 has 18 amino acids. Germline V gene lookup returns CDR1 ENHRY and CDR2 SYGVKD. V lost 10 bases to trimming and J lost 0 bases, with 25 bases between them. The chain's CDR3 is CATRPLRQAAPSGNTIYF. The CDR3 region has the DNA TGTGCCACCCGTCCGCTGAGACAGGCGGCACCCTCTGGAAACACCATATATTTT.

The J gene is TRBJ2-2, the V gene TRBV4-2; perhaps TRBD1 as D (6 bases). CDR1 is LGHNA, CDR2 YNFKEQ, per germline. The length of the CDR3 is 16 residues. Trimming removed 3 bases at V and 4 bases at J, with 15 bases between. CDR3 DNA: TGTGCCAGCAGCCAGGGGCAGGACAGTCTCACCGGGGAGCTGTTTTTT. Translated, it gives CASSQGQDSLTGELFF.

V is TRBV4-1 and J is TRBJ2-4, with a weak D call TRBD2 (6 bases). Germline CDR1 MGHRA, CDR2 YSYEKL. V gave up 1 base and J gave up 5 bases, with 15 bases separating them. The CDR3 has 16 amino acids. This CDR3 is CASSQALGRGQNIQYF. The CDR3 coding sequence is TGCGCCAGCAGCCAAGCCTTGGGGCGGGGACAAAACATTCAGTACTTC.

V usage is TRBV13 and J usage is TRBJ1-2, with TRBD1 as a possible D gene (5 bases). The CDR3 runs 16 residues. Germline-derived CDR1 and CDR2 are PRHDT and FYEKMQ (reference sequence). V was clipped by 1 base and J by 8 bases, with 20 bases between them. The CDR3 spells CASSLAGAAWDSGYTF. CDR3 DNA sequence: TGTGCCAGCAGCTTAGCTGGGGCCGCCTGGGACTCGGGCTACACCTTC.

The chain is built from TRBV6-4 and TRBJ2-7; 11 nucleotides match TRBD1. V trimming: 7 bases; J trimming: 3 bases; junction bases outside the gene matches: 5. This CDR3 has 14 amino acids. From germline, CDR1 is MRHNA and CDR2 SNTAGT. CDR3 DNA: TGTGCCAGCATCCCCGGGACAGGGGGCTACGAGCAGTACTTC. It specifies CASIPGTGGYEQYF.

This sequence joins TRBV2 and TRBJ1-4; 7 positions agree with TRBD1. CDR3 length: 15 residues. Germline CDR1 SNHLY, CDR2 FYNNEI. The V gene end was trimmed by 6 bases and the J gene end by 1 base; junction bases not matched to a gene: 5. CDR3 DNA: TGTGCCAGCAGGCCGACAGGGAAAACTAATGAAAAACTGTTTTTT. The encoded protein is CASRPTGKTNEKLFF.